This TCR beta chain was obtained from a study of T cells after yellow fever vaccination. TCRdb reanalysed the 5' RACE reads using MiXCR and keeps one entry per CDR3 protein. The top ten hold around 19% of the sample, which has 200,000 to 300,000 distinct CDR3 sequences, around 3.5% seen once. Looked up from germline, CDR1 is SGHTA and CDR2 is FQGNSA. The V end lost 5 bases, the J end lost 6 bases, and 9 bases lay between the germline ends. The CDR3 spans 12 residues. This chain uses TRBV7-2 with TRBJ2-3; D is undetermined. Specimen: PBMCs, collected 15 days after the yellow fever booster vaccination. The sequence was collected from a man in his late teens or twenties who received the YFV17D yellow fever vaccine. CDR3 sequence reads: CASSPDPDTQYF. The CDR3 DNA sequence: TGTGCCAGCAGCCCGGACCCTGATACGCAGTATTTT.